This TCR beta chain was captured in a study of T cell responses to AZD1222 COVID-19 vaccine. Findings and limits, study-wide: Among those given AZD1222, only five or six were seropositive at baseline.

The CDR3 contains 15 residues. V was pared by 4 bases and J by 8 bases, with 18 bases between. Germline loops: CDR1 KGHSH, CDR2 LQKENI. Some clones are missing from TCRdb's copy, which holds only in-frame ones; the method was immunoSEQ multiplex PCR. This repertoire shows about 110,000 clones, 87% found once; its top ten account for approximately 4.5%. With regard to this clone: Its antigen is currently unknown.

This receptor was taken from an adult in good health. The source material was peripheral blood, sampled on day 0 of AZD1222 vaccination. This chain joins TRBV18 and TRBJ1-3, with D uncertain. CDR3: CASSRRPIDGDTIYF. The CDR3 DNA reads as TGTGCCAGCTCACGACGACCGATCGACGGGGACACCATATATTTT.